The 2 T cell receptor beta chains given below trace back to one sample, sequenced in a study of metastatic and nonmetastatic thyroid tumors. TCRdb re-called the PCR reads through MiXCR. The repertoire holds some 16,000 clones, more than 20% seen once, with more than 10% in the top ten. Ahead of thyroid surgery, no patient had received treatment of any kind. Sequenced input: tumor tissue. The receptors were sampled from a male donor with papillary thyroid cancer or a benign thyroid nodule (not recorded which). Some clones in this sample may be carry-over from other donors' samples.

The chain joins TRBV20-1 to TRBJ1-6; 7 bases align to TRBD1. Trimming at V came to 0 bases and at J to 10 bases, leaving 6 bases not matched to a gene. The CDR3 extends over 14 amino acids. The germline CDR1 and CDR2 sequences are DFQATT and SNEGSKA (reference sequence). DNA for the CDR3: TGCAGTGCTAGAGATGTACAGGGGAACTCACCCCTCCACTTT. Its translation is CSARDVQGNSPLHF.

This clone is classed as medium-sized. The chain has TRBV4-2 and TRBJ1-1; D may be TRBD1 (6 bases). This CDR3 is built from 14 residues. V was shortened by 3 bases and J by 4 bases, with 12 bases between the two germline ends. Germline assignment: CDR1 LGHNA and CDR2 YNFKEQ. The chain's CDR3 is CASSQIRGGTEAFF. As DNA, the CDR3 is TGTGCCAGCAGCCAGATCAGGGGAGGCACTGAAGCTTTCTTT.